This TCR beta chain was recorded in a study of early T cells in non-severe SARS-CoV-2 infection. This CDR3 spans 13 amino acids. Germline V gene sequence: CDR1 DFQATT, CDR2 SNEGSKA (reference sequence). In the library, individual cDNA molecules carried attached unique molecular identifiers. Via MiXCR, TCRdb re-called the 5' RACE reads, giving one row per CDR3 protein. The sample lists roughly 69,000 distinct CDR3 sequences; 10% were seen once. This clonotype appeared a few times. The junction differs from germline at one of its ends, possibly a read error. The receptor was derived from an adult who was a healthcare worker with PCR-confirmed SARS-CoV-2 infection or an uninfected control (not recorded which). The sequenced sample was whole blood, obtained at baseline. This chain joins TRBV20-1 and TRBJ2-1; 10 bases map to TRBD2. The CDR3 reads CSPSGSKYNEQFF. The CDR3 DNA follows: TGCAGTCCTAGCGGGAGTAAGTACAATGAGCAGTTCTTC.